Following are 29 T cell receptor beta chains from one sample sequenced in a study of CD8 T cells in ankylosing spondylitis. Whole-study findings and limits: A motif in TCR beta, a set of seven to nine highly homologous variants, appeared characteristic of ankylosing spondylitis blood.

TCRdb reprocessed the 5' RACE reads via MiXCR and lists one record per CDR3 protein. The top ten clones hold 15% to 20% of a sample with roughly 700,000 distinct CDR3 sequences, over 15% of them seen once. Their recognized antigens are unknown. The material sequenced was blood, either unsorted or a sorted T cell fraction (not recorded which). The receptors were sampled from a male donor with ankylosing spondylitis.

This clonotype showed up many times. A junction boundary mismatches the germline segment, possibly from a read error. The chain has TRBV4-1 and TRBJ2-2; D ambiguous. The germline CDR1 and CDR2 sequences are MGHRA and YSYEKL. This CDR3 spans 13 amino acids. The CDR3: CASSQVGTGELFF. The CDR3 DNA follows: TGTGCCAGCAGCCAAGTGGGAACCGGGGAGCTGTTTTTT.

The J gene is TRBJ2-5, the V gene TRBV6-5; no reliable D call. The ends were cut back, 8 bases at V and 0 bases at J, with 7 bases in the middle. This CDR3 region has 12 residues. In germline, CDR1 is MNHEY, CDR2 SVGAGI. This chain's CDR3 is CASADYQETQYF. CDR3 DNA: TGTGCCAGCGCAGATTACCAAGAGACCCAGTACTTC.

This clonotype was counted between two and nine times. The genes are TRBV20-1 and TRBJ2-7; no reliable D call. V was trimmed by 2 bases and J by 2 bases, leaving 13 bases between them. This CDR3 is built from 14 residues. In germline, CDR1 is DFQATT, CDR2 SNEGSKA (reference sequence). CDR3 nucleotides: TGCAGTGCTAGACCTGACCTGGGTCCCTACGAGCAGTACTTC. Its protein product is CSARPDLGPYEQYF.

This clonotype was observed many times. The chain recombines TRBV6-5 with TRBJ2-1; 8 bases agree with TRBD2. V lost 6 bases and J lost 12; bases outside the gene matches: 7. The CDR3 totals 12 residues. Germline CDR1 reads MNHEY; CDR2 reads SVGAGI. Here the CDR3 reads CASSVGRGGQFF. CDR3 DNA: TGTGCCAGCAGCGTCGGGAGGGGGGGGCAGTTCTTC.

This clonotype was observed a handful of times. The rearrangement joins TRBV30 to TRBJ2-7; D is undetermined. The CDR3 loop spans 16 amino acids. CDR1 and CDR2 (germline): GTSNPN, SVGIG (reference sequence). Trimming took 4 bases from V and 6 from J, leaving 25 bases between them. As DNA, the CDR3 is TGTGCCTGGACCTCGCTTGGGATTTATAAATCAGGCGAGCAGTACTTC. Translated, it gives CAWTSLGIYKSGEQYF. Combining the CDR3 with reference TRBV30 and TRBJ2-7 gives the whole variable domain SQTIHQWPATLVQPVGSPLSLECTVEGTSNPNLYWYRQAAGRGLQLLFYSVGIGQISSEVPQNLSASRPQDRQFILSSKKLLLSDSGFYLCAWTSLGIYKSGEQYFGPGTRLTVT.

The chain employs TRBV11-2 and TRBJ2-3; TRBD2 aligns across 13 bases. CDR1 and CDR2 from the germline V gene are SGHAT and FQNNGV. The CDR3 has 16 residues. V was clipped by 7 bases and J by 6 bases; unmatched bases: 10. The CDR3 sequence: CASTSGLAGASDTQYF. The CDR3 DNA is TGTGCCAGCACCTCCGGACTAGCGGGAGCTTCTGATACGCAGTATTTT.

This clonotype was counted only a few times. The chain carries TRBV7-6 and TRBJ1-4; TRBD1 matches at 7 bases. The junction had 12 bases not matched to a gene; V was cut back by 1 base and J by 10 bases. The CDR3 runs to 16 residues. Per the germline V gene, CDR1 is SGHVS and CDR2 is FNYEAQ. The CDR3 loop is CASSLGTGTASGKLFF. The CDR3 DNA reads TGTGCCAGCAGCTTAGGAACGGGGACAGCGTCAGGAAAACTGTTTTTT.

The chain joins TRBV7-2 to TRBJ2-5, with 9 bases lining up with TRBD1. V was clipped by 5 bases and J by 4 bases; unmatched bases: 8. This CDR3 spans 15 amino acids. CDR1 is SGHTA, CDR2 FQGNSA, per germline. CDR3 loop: CASSPDRGSAETQYF. The CDR3 nucleotides read TGTGCCAGCAGCCCAGACAGGGGGTCTGCAGAGACCCAGTACTTC.

The chain employs TRBV20-1 and TRBJ2-7; 9 nucleotides line up with TRBD1. The CDR3 consists of 14 residues. With V trimmed by 4 bases and J by 1 base, 5 bases remained unmatched. Germline V gives CDR1 DFQATT, CDR2 SNEGSKA (reference sequence). The CDR3: CSANPGTGSYEQYF. The CDR3 nucleotides are TGCAGTGCTAACCCCGGGACAGGGTCCTACGAGCAGTACTTC.

The V and J genes are TRBV12-3 or TRBV12-4 and TRBJ1-1, with TRBD1 as a possible D gene (6 bases). The V end was cut by 5 bases, the J end by 9 bases, with 22 bases between. The CDR3 length is 15 residues. CDR3 amino acids: CASSVSARGGLQAFF. The CDR3 DNA follows: TGTGCCAGCAGTGTGTCCGCCAGGGGAGGGCTGCAAGCTTTCTTT.

This clonotype occurred a few times. The chain links TRBV6-1 to TRBJ1-1; D remains ambiguous. The V and J ends lost 2 bases and 0 bases respectively, with 10 bases between them. In germline, CDR1 is MNHNS, CDR2 SASEGT. The CDR3 length is 15 residues. CDR3 amino acids: CASSESVGMNTEAFF. The CDR3 nucleotides are TGTGCCAGCAGTGAAAGCGTGGGAATGAACACTGAAGCTTTCTTT.

This clonotype was seen only a few times. This chain joins TRBV12-3 or TRBV12-4 and TRBJ2-7, with D possibly matching TRBD2 (6 bases). V was pared by 4 bases and J by 1 base, with 11 bases between. This CDR3 is built from 14 residues. The CDR3 region is CASSYGTRSYEQYF. The CDR3 nucleotides are TGTGCCAGCAGTTACGGGACTCGATCCTACGAGCAGTACTTC.

This chain links TRBV10-3 with TRBJ2-1, with 10 nucleotides matching TRBD2. Germline CDR1 is ENHRY and CDR2 is SYGVKD. J was trimmed by 5 bases and V by 3 bases; bases with no gene match: 4. This CDR3 is built from 15 residues. The CDR3 protein is CAISDLAGADNEQFF. For the CDR3, the DNA is TGTGCCATCAGTGACCTAGCGGGGGCCGACAATGAGCAGTTCTTC.

This clonotype came up many times. The V and J genes are TRBV27 and TRBJ2-7, with 8 bases that match TRBD1. With V trimmed by 5 bases and J by 0 bases, 12 bases remained unmatched. This CDR3 is built from 17 residues. The germline gives CDR1 MNHEY, CDR2 SMNVEV (reference sequence). DNA of the CDR3: TGTGCCAGCAGTCCAAGAGGACAGGGACCAAGCTCCTACGAGCAGTACTTC. It translates to CASSPRGQGPSSYEQYF.

The V and J genes are TRBV30 and TRBJ2-3; the D gene is possibly TRBD1 (6 bases). Trimming shortened V by 3 bases and J by 0 bases, and 10 bases separated the two germline ends. Looked up from germline, CDR1 is GTSNPN and CDR2 is SVGIG (reference sequence). The CDR3 loop spans 14 amino acids. This chain's CDR3 is CAWRNRASTDTQYF. The CDR3 DNA sequence: TGTGCCTGGAGGAACAGGGCTAGCACAGATACGCAGTATTTT.

This clonotype was observed many times. The J gene is TRBJ2-5, the V gene TRBV5-5; a weak D match, TRBD1 (5 bases). Germline V CDR1 and CDR2: SGHKS, YYEKEE (reference sequence). CDR3 length: 12 residues. The ends were cut back, 1 base at V and 14 bases at J, with 15 bases in the middle. As DNA, the CDR3 is TGTGCCAGCAGCTTGTGGGGCAGAGACCCTTACTTC. Translation gives CASSLWGRDPYF. The full variable domain, completed using reference TRBV5-5 and TRBJ2-5, is DAGVTQSPTHLIKTRGQQVTLRCSPISGHKSVSWYQQVLGQGPQFIFQYYEKEERGRGNFPDRFSARQFPNYSSELNVNALLLGDSALYLCASSLWGRDPYFGPGTRLLVL.

J is TRBJ1-3 and V is TRBV5-6; TRBD1 is a possible D gene (6 bases). V lost 1 base, J lost 5 bases, and 13 bases lay in between. CDR3 length equals 15 residues. Germline V gene data show CDR1 as SGHDT and CDR2 as YYEEEE. The CDR3 loop is CASSLRGGERNTIYF. The DNA of the CDR3 is TGTGCCAGCAGCTTGAGGGGGGGAGAACGAAACACCATATATTTT.

This clonotype was picked up a small number of times. This chain connects TRBV4-1 to TRBJ2-2; TRBD2 agrees at 8 bases. V gave up 2 bases and J gave up 6 bases; unmatched junction bases: 5. The CDR3 spans 15 residues. Germline lookup yields CDR1 MGHRA and CDR2 YSYEKL. The CDR3 coding sequence is TGCGCCAGCAGCCAAACTAGCGGTTCGCCCGGGGAGCTGTTTTTT. This encodes CASSQTSGSPGELFF.

Remarks on this clonotype: A junction end diverges from the germline sequence, so it may reflect a read error. This sequence joins TRBV4-3 and TRBJ1-1; tentatively, D is TRBD1 (6 bases). There are 17 residues in the CDR3. CDR1 and CDR2 from the germline V gene are LGHNA and YSLEER. CDR3: CASSQDRLRGGDTEPFF. The CDR3 bases are TGCGCCAGCAGCCAAGATAGGTTGAGGGGAGGGGACACTGAACCTTTCTTT.

This clonotype was picked up many times. The rearrangement joins TRBV28 to TRBJ2-2; tentatively, D is TRBD2 (6 bases). CDR1 MDHEN and CDR2 SYDVKM come from the germline V gene. Between the trimmed V and J ends, which lost 6 bases and 5 bases, there was a span of 13 bases. The CDR3 has 14 amino acids. The DNA for the CDR3 is TGTGCCAGCAGCTTTGGGGGGTCTACCGGGGAGCTGTTTTTT. Translated, it gives CASSFGGSTGELFF.

This clonotype occurred a few times. This chain connects TRBV7-3 to TRBJ2-3, with D uncertain. Germline CDR1 is SGHTA and CDR2 is FQGTGA. CDR3 length equals 13 residues. Deletions cut 4 bases from V and 6 bases from J, with 11 bases between. The chain's CDR3 is CASSSSVGDTQYF. The CDR3, as DNA: TGTGCCAGCAGCTCATCGGTCGGGGATACGCAGTATTTT.

The CDR3 protein is CASSRGFSNQPQHF. Written as DNA, the CDR3 is TGTGCCAGCAGCCGAGGTTTCAGCAATCAGCCCCAGCATTTT. The V gene is TRBV3-1, the J gene TRBJ1-5; D gene unclear. Germline CDR1 LGHDT, CDR2 YNNKEL (reference sequence). This CDR3 contains 14 residues. V lost 4 bases and J 1 base, leaving 8 bases between the germline ends. The full variable domain, with the rest looked up from reference TRBV3-1 and TRBJ1-5, is DTAVSQTPKYLVTQMGNDKSIKCEQNLGHDTMYWYKQDSKKFLKIMFSYNNKELIINETVPNRFSPKSPDKAHLNLHINSLELGDSAVYFCASSRGFSNQPQHFGDGTRLSIL.

The genes are TRBV11-2 and TRBJ2-1; TRBD2 matches 12 bases. This CDR3 region has 13 residues. Germline-derived CDR1 and CDR2 are SGHAT and FQNNGV. The ends lost 1 base at V and 12 bases at J; junction bases unmatched: 1. This CDR3 is CASSLATSGRQFF. The CDR3 nucleotides are TGTGCCAGCAGCTTAGCGACTAGCGGGAGGCAGTTCTTC.

This clonotype was counted at least ten times. The chain employs TRBV7-2 and TRBJ2-7; TRBD1 might be the D (6 bases). The germline V gene encodes CDR1 SGHTA and CDR2 FQGNSA. CDR3 length: 14 residues. V dropped 1 base and J dropped 4 bases, with 11 bases sitting between them. This CDR3 is CASSLGEGGYEQYF. DNA for the CDR3: TGTGCCAGCAGCTTAGGGGAAGGGGGTTACGAGCAGTACTTC.

This clonotype turned up a few times. V and J are TRBV20-1 and TRBJ2-7; D tentatively fits TRBD1 or TRBD2 (7 bases each). V lost 6 bases and J lost 3, with 15 bases in between. The CDR3 runs 13 residues. CDR1 is DFQATT, CDR2 SNEGSKA, per germline (reference sequence). CDR3 loop: CSAPGGAGYEQYF. In DNA form, the CDR3 reads TGCAGTGCCCCAGGGGGGGCGGGCTACGAGCAGTACTTC.

This clonotype has just a few counts. The chain carries TRBV5-5 and TRBJ2-3, with a tentative D call TRBD1 (5 bases). The V gene's germline CDR1 is SGHKS and CDR2 YYEKEE (reference sequence). V lost 3 bases and J lost 2, with 19 bases in between. The CDR3 spans 17 residues. The CDR3 DNA sequence: TGTGCCAGCAGCTCTGATCCCGGCAGGGTGCACACAGATACGCAGTATTTT. Protein sequence: CASSSDPGRVHTDTQYF.

The chain is built from TRBV12-3 or TRBV12-4 and TRBJ2-3; TRBD1 aligns across 12 bases. V trimming: 4 bases; J trimming: 6 bases; junction bases outside the gene matches: 17. The CDR3 consists of 19 residues. CDR3 nucleotide sequence: TGTGCCAGCAGTTACCAAGAAACCTGGGGACAGGGGGCAGGCGATACGCAGTATTTT. Amino acid sequence: CASSYQETWGQGAGDTQYF.

This clonotype has just a few counts. The chain couples TRBV6-1 to TRBJ1-5, with D possibly matching TRBD1 (6 bases). V gave up 6 bases and J gave up 4 bases, with 16 bases separating them. This CDR3 has 15 residues. From germline, CDR1 is MNHNS and CDR2 SASEGT. This CDR3 is CASSKGVPSNQPQHF. The CDR3 DNA sequence: TGTGCCAGCAGCAAGGGGGTTCCCTCAAATCAGCCCCAGCATTTT.

The chain joins TRBV7-3 to TRBJ1-5; perhaps TRBD1 as D (6 bases). There are 16 residues in the CDR3. The V end was cut by 5 bases, the J end by 0 bases, with 14 bases between. Germline V gene data show CDR1 as SGHTA and CDR2 as FQGTGA. In nucleotides, the CDR3 is TGTGCCAGCAGCCCCCGGGGGGCTTATAGCAATCAGCCCCAGCATTTT. Encoded protein: CASSPRGAYSNQPQHF.